This T cell receptor beta chain stems from a study of blood T cells in healthy people across ages. This clonotype has only a few counts. No antigen is known for it. Trimming took 6 bases from V and 3 from J, leaving 11 bases between them. Germline V CDR1 and CDR2: SEHNR, FQNEAQ (reference sequence). This CDR3 has 13 residues. Broader study findings: Diversity estimates from one million T cells were considered underestimates. While age rose, TCR beta diversity per million T cells dropped in a roughly linear way.

Each sample had at least 7 million PBMCs isolated. Per sample, no less than 5 micrograms of total RNA were extracted. PCR was performed a second time for about 7 to 11 cycles using a sample-barcoded 5' primer and a J-beta primer mix. TCRdb recomputed calls from the 5' RACE reads with MiXCR, one row per CDR3 protein. Of about 970,000 distinct CDR3 sequences in the sample, roughly 51% are singletons; the top ten hold about a fifth. The chain couples TRBV7-9 to TRBJ1-1; unclear D gene. The source of this sequence is an older woman in good health. Source material: blood. Here the CDR3 reads CASSVRVDTEAFF. CDR3 DNA: TGTGCCAGCAGTGTAAGGGTGGACACTGAAGCTTTCTTT.